A selection of T cell receptor beta chains follows, all from one sample in a study of T cell repertoires in cytomegalovirus infection. Antigen specificity for these receptors is unknown. A single record per CDR3 protein comes from TCRdb applying MiXCR to the reads. The sample lists some 320,000 distinct CDR3 sequences, under 35% occurring once. This specimen consisted of cultured PBMCs, obtained from culture after CMV antigen stimulation. The receptors here all came from a human donor in good health (CMV status not recorded). Some clones in this sample may be carry-over from other donors' samples. CDR3s include the opening cysteine and the closing phenylalanine or tryptophan. D genes are given only for firm matches.

J: TRBJ1-1
V: TRBV7-9
D: TRBD1
CDR3: CASSLDRVKGNTEAFF

J: TRBJ1-4
V: TRBV7-9
D: TRBD1
CDR3: CASSLGGRDRIF

J: TRBJ2-3
V: TRBV28
D: -
CDR3: CASSLVAGITDTQYF

J: TRBJ2-3
V: TRBV4-2
D: TRBD2
CDR3: CASSQDWERDTDTQYF

J: TRBJ2-1
V: TRBV19
D: -
CDR3: CASSLEILDRQFF

J: TRBJ1-1
V: TRBV12-3/TRBV12-4
D: -
CDR3: CASSPHGRNTEAFF

J: TRBJ1-5
V: TRBV27
D: -
CDR3: CASSLLGTDYSNQPQHF

J: TRBJ1-1
V: TRBV28
D: -
CDR3: CASSLRERNTEAFF

J: TRBJ2-2
V: TRBV3-1
D: -
CDR3: CASSQEIGAGELFF

J: TRBJ1-3
V: TRBV4-2
D: -
CDR3: CASSQGGGARGNTIYF

J: TRBJ2-3
V: TRBV12-3/TRBV12-4
D: -
CDR3: CASGGSTTDTQYF

J: TRBJ1-5
V: TRBV2
D: -
CDR3: CASSGAWDNQPQHF

J: TRBJ1-1
V: TRBV18
D: -
CDR3: CASSRERNTEAFF

J: TRBJ2-3
V: TRBV20-1
D: -
CDR3: CSARTSVSTDTQYF

J: TRBJ2-5
V: TRBV20-1
D: -
CDR3: CSARAEGPPDGTQYF

J: TRBJ1-5
V: TRBV4-2
D: -
CDR3: CASSQDFGGVQPQHF

J: TRBJ2-1
V: TRBV5-8
D: TRBD2
CDR3: CASSLMPPAGEGNEQFF

J: TRBJ2-7
V: TRBV15
D: TRBD1
CDR3: CATSRDSTRTGVHEQYF

J: TRBJ2-3
V: TRBV7-2
D: -
CDR3: CASSLNRLGTDTQYF

J: TRBJ1-2
V: TRBV7-9
D: -
CDR3: CASSQEIIGYTF

J: TRBJ1-2
V: TRBV12-3/TRBV12-4
D: -
CDR3: CASSLTGGSGYTF

J: TRBJ2-7
V: TRBV27
D: -
CDR3: CASSGNAYEQYF

J: TRBJ1-2
V: TRBV9
D: TRBD1
CDR3: CASSVAGTGNGYTF